A single sample is the source of the 20 T cell receptor beta chains below, sequenced in a study of shared clonotypes between healthy human individuals. The assay was immunoSEQ multiplex PCR, and TCRdb's table has in-frame clones only and misses some. The table lists over 2,000,000 clones, approximately 92% of them singletons. Naive CD8 cells comprised CD45RO-negative, CCR7-positively selected cells, excluding terminally differentiated effector memory CD45RA+ cells. The sequenced sample consisted of naive CD8+ T cells from PBMCs. All receptors come from a man aged 18 to 30 in good health. Some clones in this sample may be carry-over from other donors' samples.

This clone was seen a few times. The chain recombines TRBV11-3 with TRBJ1-1; perhaps TRBD1 as D (6 bases). Germline V lookup: CDR1 SGHNT, CDR2 YENEEA. This CDR3 is built from 13 residues. The V end was cut by 5 bases, the J end by 5 bases, with 12 bases between. The CDR3 protein is CASSARGGTEAFF. DNA of the CDR3: TGTGCCAGCAGCGCCAGGGGAGGGACTGAAGCTTTCTTT.

V usage is TRBV27 and J usage is TRBJ2-1, with 8 nucleotides matching TRBD1. The germline V gene has CDR1 MNHEY and CDR2 SMNVEV (reference sequence). This CDR3 is 16 amino acids long. Losses at the gene ends were 4 bases for V and 0 bases for J; bases not matched to a gene: 5. The CDR3 is CASSSGQGISYNEQFF. CDR3 nucleotide sequence: TGTGCCAGCAGTTCCGGACAGGGAATCTCCTACAATGAGCAGTTCTTC.

This clone was counted only a few times. The chain links TRBV19 to TRBJ1-5; D unresolved. V was shortened by 2 bases and J by 0 bases, with 8 bases between the two germline ends. This CDR3 comprises 15 residues. Germline V gene lookup returns CDR1 LNHDA and CDR2 SQIVND (reference sequence). This CDR3 is CASSIQVDSNQPQHF. The CDR3 DNA is TGTGCCAGTAGTATACAAGTAGATAGCAATCAGCCCCAGCATTTT. Variable domain in full (rest from reference TRBV19 and TRBJ1-5): DGGITQSPKYLFRKEGQNVTLSCEQNLNHDAMYWYRQDPGQGLRLIYYSQIVNDFQKGDIAEGYSVSREKKESFPLTVTSAQKNPTAFYLCASSIQVDSNQPQHFGDGTRLSIL.

The chain joins TRBV28 to TRBJ1-2; D gene unclear. This CDR3 spans 15 amino acids. Trimming shortened V by 8 bases and J by 0 bases, and 16 bases separated the two germline ends. Germline V gene data show CDR1 as MDHEN and CDR2 as SYDVKM. The CDR3 here is CASSLRGATNYGYTF. The CDR3 nucleotides are TGTGCCAGCTCCCTCCGGGGAGCTACTAACTATGGCTACACCTTC.

The chain has TRBV27 and TRBJ2-1, with 7 bases aligning to TRBD1. CDR3 length: 14 residues. Germline V gives CDR1 MNHEY, CDR2 SMNVEV (reference sequence). J lost 6 bases, V lost 5 bases, and 7 bases had no gene match. The CDR3 sequence: CASSHPTGANEQFF. The CDR3 DNA reads as TGTGCCAGCAGTCACCCAACAGGGGCCAATGAGCAGTTCTTC.

This chain uses TRBV9 with TRBJ2-7; 8 nucleotides agree with TRBD2. The CDR3 spans 14 residues. CDR1 and CDR2 (germline): SGDLS, YYNGEE. Trimming removed 4 bases from V and 6 bases from J; junction bases left unmatched: 9. CDR3 DNA: TGTGCCAGCAGCCCCTTACTAGCGGCCCCCGAGCAGTACTTC. Translating it yields CASSPLLAAPEQYF.

The chain is built from TRBV15 and TRBJ1-2, with D maybe TRBD1 (5 bases). Germline assignment: CDR1 LNHNV and CDR2 YYDKDF (reference sequence). This CDR3 region has 16 residues. V dropped 0 bases and J dropped 7 bases, with 18 bases sitting between them. The DNA of the CDR3 is TGTGCCACCAGCAGAGATCTCGCTTGGGGCGCTGGTGGCTACACCTTC. This translates into CATSRDLAWGAGGYTF.

V is TRBV27 and J is TRBJ2-3; D is undetermined. The V end was cut by 5 bases, the J end by 4 bases, with 10 bases between. The CDR3 runs 13 residues. Germline assignment: CDR1 MNHEY and CDR2 SMNVEV (reference sequence). The DNA for the CDR3 is TGTGCCAGCAGTACCCTGCCGGCAGATACGCAGTATTTT. This translates into CASSTLPADTQYF.

For this clone: Other DNA sequences from this sample encode an identical CDR3 as well. The chain recombines TRBV9 with TRBJ2-7, with TRBD1 identical over 9 bases. CDR3 size: 14 residues. The V segment lost 4 bases and the J segment 2 bases; nucleotides outside the gene matches: 4. Germline lookup yields CDR1 SGDLS and CDR2 YYNGEE. The CDR3 region is CASSPRTGAYEQYF. The CDR3 DNA is TGTGCCAGCAGCCCACGGACAGGGGCCTACGAGCAGTACTTC. Full variable domain (missing parts from reference TRBV9 and TRBJ2-7): DSGVTQTPKHLITATGQRVTLRCSPRSGDLSVYWYQQSLDQGLQFLIQYYNGEERAKGNILERFSAQQFPDLHSELNLSSLELGDSALYFCASSPRTGAYEQYFGPGTRLTVT.

Remarks on this clone: The sample contains more than one DNA sequence encoding this CDR3. V is TRBV6-1 and J is TRBJ2-7; D gene ambiguous. The CDR3 totals 13 residues. Germline V gene lookup returns CDR1 MNHNS and CDR2 SASEGT. V was trimmed by 1 base and J by 2 bases, leaving 6 bases between them. CDR3 loop: CASSEGLAYEQYF. CDR3 DNA: TGTGCCAGCAGTGAAGGTCTTGCCTACGAGCAGTACTTC.

The chain recombines TRBV9 with TRBJ2-3; 8 bases fit TRBD1. The CDR3 covers 17 residues. Germline V gene lookup returns CDR1 SGDLS and CDR2 YYNGEE. V lost 4 bases and J lost 0; bases outside the gene matches: 10. Written as DNA, the CDR3 is TGTGCCAGCAGCCACAGGGGGAGCGGAACTAGCACAGATACGCAGTATTTT. This sequence encodes CASSHRGSGTSTDTQYF.

The CDR3 spells CASRERRTDIWVEKLFF. CDR3 nucleotides: TGTGCCAGCAGGGAAAGGCGGACGGATATTTGGGTCGAAAAACTGTTTTTT. The rearrangement links TRBV6-1 to TRBJ1-4; no firm D call. With 6 bases removed from V and 8 bases from J, the gap between germline ends came to 25 bases. The length of the CDR3 is 17 residues. CDR1 is MNHNS, CDR2 SASEGT, per germline.

This chain connects TRBV13 to TRBJ2-3, with D possibly matching TRBD2 (6 bases). The V gene's germline CDR1 is PRHDT and CDR2 FYEKMQ (reference sequence). CDR3 length equals 16 residues. Trimming stripped 5 bases from V and 6 bases from J, with 21 bases between. CDR3 region: CASSPNRGNLVDTQYF. For the CDR3, the DNA is TGTGCCAGCAGCCCCAATCGGGGGAACCTAGTGGATACGCAGTATTTT. Variable domain in full (rest from reference TRBV13 and TRBJ2-3): AAGVIQSPRHLIKEKRETATLKCYPIPRHDTVYWYQQGPGQDPQFLISFYEKMQSDKGSIPDRFSAQQFSDYHSELNMSSLELGDSALYFCASSPNRGNLVDTQYFGPGTRLTVL.

About this clone: An end of the junction differs from the germline gene, which may be a read error. The chain joins TRBV7-9 to TRBJ2-3; 9 bases align to TRBD2. CDR1 and CDR2 (germline): SEHNR, FQNEAQ (reference sequence). There are 16 residues in the CDR3. CDR3 sequence (DNA): TGTGCCAGCAGCGTAGCCACTAGCGGGAGCACAGATACGCAGTATTTT. This gives the protein CASSVATSGSTDTQYF.

The chain employs TRBV10-1 and TRBJ2-1, with a tentative D call TRBD1 (6 bases). The CDR3 totals 14 residues. The germline V gene has CDR1 WNHNN and CDR2 SYGVQD (reference sequence). V shed 3 bases and J shed 4 bases, with 10 bases lying between them. This CDR3 is CASSDSDSYNEQFF. The CDR3 DNA is TGCGCCAGCAGTGACTCGGACAGTTACAATGAGCAGTTCTTC.

The CDR3 is CASSFLGGQETQYF. The CDR3 nucleotides are TGTGCCAGCAGCTTCTTAGGGGGTCAAGAGACCCAGTACTTC. V usage is TRBV7-6 and J usage is TRBJ2-5; maybe TRBD1 (6 bases). Germline V CDR1 and CDR2: SGHVS, FNYEAQ. Trimming pared 3 bases from V and 2 bases from J, leaving 10 bases between. The CDR3 sequence is 14 residues long.

V is TRBV6-1 and J is TRBJ2-7; 12 bases agree with TRBD2. Trimming cost V 3 bases and J 1 base; bases outside gene matches: 4. The CDR3 extends over 16 amino acids. Germline CDR1 reads MNHNS; CDR2 reads SASEGT. As DNA, the CDR3 is TGTGCCAGCAGTGACCTAGCGGGAGGGCCATCCTACGAGCAGTACTTC. As protein: CASSDLAGGPSYEQYF.

The chain employs TRBV5-1 and TRBJ1-4; 9 nucleotides agree with TRBD1. CDR1 is SGHRS, CDR2 YFSETQ, per germline. This CDR3 is 16 amino acids long. Trimming cost V 5 bases and J 8 bases; bases outside gene matches: 13. The CDR3 DNA sequence: TGCGCCAGCAGACGTACCCCGACAGGGGGACTAGAAAAACTGTTTTTT. This sequence encodes CASRRTPTGGLEKLFF.

This chain connects TRBV10-1 to TRBJ2-5, with D uncertain. The V gene's germline CDR1 is WNHNN and CDR2 SYGVQD (reference sequence). This CDR3 spans 17 amino acids. Trimming removed 3 bases at V and 1 base at J, with 18 bases between. CDR3 in amino acids: CASSDWWRCLFQETQYF. DNA for the CDR3: TGCGCCAGCAGTGACTGGTGGCGCTGCCTCTTCCAAGAGACCCAGTACTTC.

This clone came up a few times. The V call is TRBV30, the J call TRBJ1-5, with 7 bases matching TRBD1. J gave up 5 bases and V 5 bases, and 12 bases lay outside the gene matches. The CDR3 has 15 amino acids. Per germline, CDR1 GTSNPN and CDR2 SVGIG (reference sequence). The CDR3 here is CAWGARTGGDQPQHF. CDR3 nucleotides: TGTGCCTGGGGGGCAAGGACAGGAGGGGATCAGCCCCAGCATTTT.